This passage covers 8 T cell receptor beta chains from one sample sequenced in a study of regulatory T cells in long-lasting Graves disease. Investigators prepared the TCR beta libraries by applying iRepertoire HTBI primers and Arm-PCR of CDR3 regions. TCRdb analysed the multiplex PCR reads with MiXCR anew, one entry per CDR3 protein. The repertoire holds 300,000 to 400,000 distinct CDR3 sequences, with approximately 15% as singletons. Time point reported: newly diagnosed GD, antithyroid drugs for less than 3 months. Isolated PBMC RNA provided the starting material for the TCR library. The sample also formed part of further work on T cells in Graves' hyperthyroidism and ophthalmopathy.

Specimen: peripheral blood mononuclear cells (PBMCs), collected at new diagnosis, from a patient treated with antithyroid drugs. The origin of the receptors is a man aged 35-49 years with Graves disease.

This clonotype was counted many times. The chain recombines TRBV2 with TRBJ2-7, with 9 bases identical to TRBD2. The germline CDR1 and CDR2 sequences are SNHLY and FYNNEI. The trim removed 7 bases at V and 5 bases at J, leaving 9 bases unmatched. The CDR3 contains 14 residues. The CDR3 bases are TGTGCCAGCACCCTAGCGGGGAGTAGGGACGAGCAGTACTTC. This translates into CASTLAGSRDEQYF.

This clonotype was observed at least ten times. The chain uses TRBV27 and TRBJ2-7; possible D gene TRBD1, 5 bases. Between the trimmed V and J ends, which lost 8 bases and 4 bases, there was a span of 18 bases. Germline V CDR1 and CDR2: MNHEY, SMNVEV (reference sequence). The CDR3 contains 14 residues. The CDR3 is CASAWVGRAYEQYF. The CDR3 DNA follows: TGTGCCAGCGCCTGGGTGGGCAGGGCTTACGAGCAGTACTTC.

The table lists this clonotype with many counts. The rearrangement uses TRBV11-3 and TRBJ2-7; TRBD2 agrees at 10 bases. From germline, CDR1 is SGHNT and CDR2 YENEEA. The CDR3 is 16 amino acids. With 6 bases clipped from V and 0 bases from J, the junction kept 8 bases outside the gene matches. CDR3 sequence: CASSYSGGLSSYEQYF. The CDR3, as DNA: TGTGCCAGCAGTTATAGCGGGGGGCTAAGCTCCTACGAGCAGTACTTC.

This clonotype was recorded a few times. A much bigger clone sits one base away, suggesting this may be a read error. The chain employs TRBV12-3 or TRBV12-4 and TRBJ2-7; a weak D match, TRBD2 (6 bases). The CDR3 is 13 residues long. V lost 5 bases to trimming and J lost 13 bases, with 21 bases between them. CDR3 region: CASSPSNSGTSYF. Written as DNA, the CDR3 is TGTGCCAGCAGTCCCTCAAACTCCGGGACTTCCTACTTC.

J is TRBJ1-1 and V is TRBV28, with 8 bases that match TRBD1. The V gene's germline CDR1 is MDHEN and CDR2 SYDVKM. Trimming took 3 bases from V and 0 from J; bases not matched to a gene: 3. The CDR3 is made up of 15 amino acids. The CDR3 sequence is CASSFQTGVNTEAFF. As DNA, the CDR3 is TGTGCCAGCAGTTTCCAGACAGGGGTGAACACTGAAGCTTTCTTT.

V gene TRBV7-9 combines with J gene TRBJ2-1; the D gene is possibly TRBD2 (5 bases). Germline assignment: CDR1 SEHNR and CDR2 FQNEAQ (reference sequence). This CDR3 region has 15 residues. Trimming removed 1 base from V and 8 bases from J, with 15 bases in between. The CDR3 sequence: CASSLELRVGDEQFF. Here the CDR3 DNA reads TGTGCCAGCAGCTTAGAGCTCCGGGTGGGAGATGAGCAGTTCTTC.

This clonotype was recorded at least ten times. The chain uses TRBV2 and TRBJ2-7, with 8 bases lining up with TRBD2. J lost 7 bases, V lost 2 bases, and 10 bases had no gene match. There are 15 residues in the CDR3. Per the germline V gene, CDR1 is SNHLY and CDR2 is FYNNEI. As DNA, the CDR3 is TGTGCCAGCAGTGAACGTAGCGGGGCCTCTAGAGAGCAGTACTTC. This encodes CASSERSGASREQYF.

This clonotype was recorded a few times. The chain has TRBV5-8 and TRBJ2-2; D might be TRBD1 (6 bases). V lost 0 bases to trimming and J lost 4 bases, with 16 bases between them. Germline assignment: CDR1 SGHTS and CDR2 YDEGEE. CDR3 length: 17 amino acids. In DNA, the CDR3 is TGTGCCAGCAGCTTGGTCACAGGGAGTTCGGGCACCGGGGAGCTGTTTTTT. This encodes CASSLVTGSSGTGELFF.